Shown below are 9 T cell receptor beta chains from a single sample sequenced in a study of cytomegalovirus exposure and HLA in healthy donors. Vbeta (60) and Jbeta (13) primers were used in the PCR. Sequencing was performed with immunoSEQ multiplex PCR; in TCRdb, only in-frame clones are kept and a portion is missing. The sample records around 130,000 clones, about 73% being singletons. Sequencing was done on a sample of PBMCs. The source is a middle-aged woman in good health and CMV-seropositive.

The chain carries TRBV28 and TRBJ2-5; TRBD2 agrees at 7 bases. Germline V gene data show CDR1 as MDHEN and CDR2 as SYDVKM. V trimming: 1 base; J trimming: 5 bases; junction bases outside the gene matches: 10. CDR3 length equals 16 residues. CDR3 in amino acids: CASSLSGGSGRETQYF. The CDR3 DNA sequence: TGTGCCAGCAGTTTATCTGGCGGGAGTGGTAGGGAGACCCAGTACTTC. The full variable domain, rest sourced from reference TRBV28 and TRBJ2-5, is DVKVTQSSRYLVKRTGEKVFLECVQDMDHENMFWYRQDPGLGLRLIYFSYDVKMKEKGDIPEGYSVSREKKERFSLILESASTNQTSMYLCASSLSGGSGRETQYFGPGTRLLVL.

As regards this clone: Within the sample, other DNA sequences also encode this same CDR3. The chain recombines TRBV5-1 with TRBJ2-4, with D perhaps TRBD2 (6 bases). This CDR3 comprises 17 residues. The ends were cut back, 4 bases at V and 0 bases at J, with 17 bases in the middle. Per germline, CDR1 SGHRS and CDR2 YFSETQ. In DNA form, the CDR3 reads TGCGCCAGCAGCGGGGGGTCGAGCGGAGGAGCCAAAAACATTCAGTACTTC. Translating gives CASSGGSSGGAKNIQYF.

This clone was recorded only once. This chain joins TRBV11-2 and TRBJ2-7; a possible D gene is TRBD1 (6 bases). V lost 7 bases and J 0 bases, leaving 10 bases between the germline ends. Germline assignment: CDR1 SGHAT and CDR2 FQNNGV. There are 13 residues in the CDR3. The DNA for the CDR3 is TGTGCCAGCAAGGGGGTCGGCTCCTACGAGCAGTACTTC. Amino acids: CASKGVGSYEQYF.

The chain is built from TRBV6-5 and TRBJ1-2; D may be TRBD1 (6 bases). Germline CDR1 MNHEY, CDR2 SVGAGI. This CDR3 region has 16 residues. The V end lost 4 bases, the J end lost 0 bases, and 15 bases lay between the germline ends. CDR3 nucleotides: TGTGCCAGCAGTTCTCGCGGTCAGGGGACTAACTATGGCTACACCTTC. It translates to CASSSRGQGTNYGYTF.

The chain joins TRBV27 to TRBJ1-2; D is undetermined. Trimming took off 0 bases at V and 2 bases at J, with 13 bases between the two ends. CDR3 length equals 16 residues. Germline CDR1 is MNHEY and CDR2 is SMNVEV (reference sequence). The CDR3 nucleotides read TGTGCCAGCAGTTTATCGGGAGGGTTCGGAAACTATGGCTACACCTTC. This codes for CASSLSGGFGNYGYTF.

The rearrangement links TRBV5-1 to TRBJ2-4; D is unresolved. CDR3 length: 12 residues. Germline CDR1 SGHRS, CDR2 YFSETQ. V dropped 4 bases and J dropped 7 bases, with 9 bases sitting between them. The CDR3 DNA is TGCGCCAGCAGCGTTGACGGGAACATTCAGTACTTC. This translates into CASSVDGNIQYF.

The chain couples TRBV10-2 to TRBJ2-1; 8 nucleotides agree with TRBD2. CDR1 is WSHSY and CDR2 is SAAADI in the germline V gene. The CDR3 loop spans 18 amino acids. V shed 2 bases and J 4 bases; nucleotides not matched to a gene: 13. This chain's CDR3 is CASSEPLGGGKGYNEQFF. The CDR3 DNA follows: TGCGCCAGCAGTGAGCCGCTAGGCGGGGGGAAGGGATACAATGAGCAGTTCTTC.

The chain joins TRBV4-1 to TRBJ2-3, with TRBD2 matching over 14 bases. Germline loops: CDR1 MGHRA, CDR2 YSYEKL. V shed 1 base, J shed 3 bases, and the junction held 0 bases outside the gene matches. The CDR3 extends over 16 amino acids. The CDR3 spells CASSQGTSGRTDTQYF. The CDR3 DNA reads TGCGCCAGCAGCCAAGGGACTAGCGGGAGGACAGATACGCAGTATTTT.

The chain links TRBV2 to TRBJ2-2, with 9 positions matching TRBD1. The CDR3 is made up of 17 amino acids. With 7 bases clipped from V and 6 bases from J, the junction kept 15 bases outside the gene matches. CDR1 is SNHLY, CDR2 FYNNEI, per germline. CDR3 loop: CASTPDRTGVGSGELFF. Here the CDR3 DNA reads TGTGCCAGCACCCCCGACCGGACAGGGGTCGGGTCCGGGGAGCTGTTTTTT.